One sample yielded the 9 T cell receptor beta chains listed below, sequenced in a study of tumor and adjacent non-tumor tissue in lung cancer. RNA was extracted from bulk tissue without any cell sorting. The library came from three nested PCR rounds adapted from ARM-PCR protocols. One entry per CDR3 protein results from TCRdb running MiXCR on the multiplex PCR reads. Of 60,000 to 95,000 distinct CDR3 sequences detected, roughly 80% appear once; the ten largest clones hold 12%. Sequenced input: lung tumor tissue. These receptors were taken from a woman aged 50 to 65 with non-small cell lung cancer.

Points on this clonotype: The junction shows a germline mismatch at one end, possibly a read error. This chain uses TRBV6-6 with TRBJ2-5; D might be TRBD1 (6 bases). This CDR3 is built from 12 residues. Germline V gene lookup returns CDR1 MNHNY and CDR2 SVGAGI (reference sequence). The CDR3, as DNA: TGTGCCAGCGGGGGCCCACAAGAGATCCAGTACTTC. This gives the protein CASGGPQEIQYF.

This clonotype showed up many times. The chain couples TRBV28 to TRBJ1-5, with D possibly matching TRBD1 (6 bases). Germline V lookup: CDR1 MDHEN, CDR2 SYDVKM. The CDR3 is made up of 16 amino acids. The V end was cut by 6 bases, the J end by 7 bases, with 22 bases between. CDR3 coding DNA: TGTGCCAGCAGCCGTCCCGACTCGGGGGGGCAGCAGCCCCAGCATTTT. Amino acid sequence: CASSRPDSGGQQPQHF. Variable domain in full (rest from reference TRBV28 and TRBJ1-5): DVKVTQSSRYLVKRTGEKVFLECVQDMDHENMFWYRQDPGLGLRLIYFSYDVKMKEKGDIPEGYSVSREKKERFSLILESASTNQTSMYLCASSRPDSGGQQPQHFGDGTRLSIL.

About this clonotype: The junction departs from the called germline gene at one end, perhaps through a read error. The J gene is TRBJ1-1, the V gene TRBV28, with D perhaps TRBD1 (6 bases). Germline values: CDR1 MDHEN, CDR2 SYDVKM. This CDR3 spans 12 amino acids. This chain's CDR3 is CASGRWDTQAFF. CDR3 coding DNA: TGTGCCAGTGGTAGGTGGGACACTCAAGCTTTCTTT.

About this clonotype: The CDR3 end shows no conserved phenylalanine or tryptophan, and so a read error is likely. The CDR3 loop is CASSYTQGKGYEQYL. CDR3 DNA: TGTGCCAGCAGCTACACACAGGGGAAGGGGTACGAGCAGTACTTA. The chain recombines TRBV5-6 with TRBJ2-7; 7 bases are shared with TRBD1. V was clipped by 3 bases and J by 4 bases; unmatched bases: 10. The germline CDR1 and CDR2 sequences are SGHDT and YYEEEE. The CDR3 sequence is 15 residues long.

On this clonotype itself: Since no conserved phenylalanine or tryptophan closes the CDR3, a read error is the likely cause. V gene TRBV15 combines with J gene TRBJ2-7; D call uncertain. Deletions cut 1 base from V and 2 bases from J, with 9 bases between. In germline, CDR1 is LNHNV, CDR2 YYDKDF (reference sequence). CDR3 length: 14 amino acids. The CDR3 reads CATSRGAVPYEQYI. CDR3 DNA sequence: TGTGCCACCAGCAGAGGAGCCGTCCCCTACGAGCAGTACATC.

As for this clonotype: Mismatch with germline at one junction end may stem from a read error. The chain employs TRBV6-1 and TRBJ2-6, with 11 bases lining up with TRBD2. The CDR3 runs 17 residues. Looked up from germline, CDR1 is MNHNS and CDR2 is SASEGT. Written as DNA, the CDR3 is TGTGCCAGGAGTGAACTAGCGGGAGTCACCGGGGCCAACGTCCTGACTTTC. This sequence encodes CARSELAGVTGANVLTF.

On this clonotype itself: A read error may explain this, as a much larger clone is one base away. The chain uses TRBV10-1 and TRBJ2-7, with D possibly being TRBD1 (5 bases). Germline loops: CDR1 WNHNN, CDR2 SYGVQD (reference sequence). V lost 6 bases, J lost 5 bases, and 20 bases lay in between. CDR3 length: 15 residues. CDR3 in amino acids: CASSDNRNRTNEQYF. As DNA, the CDR3 is TGCGCCAGCAGCGATAACCGGAACAGGACCAACGAGCAGTACTTC.

This clonotype has at least ten counts. This chain connects TRBV30 to TRBJ1-5; no clear D. This CDR3 spans 13 amino acids. The germline CDR1 and CDR2 sequences are GTSNPN and SVGIG (reference sequence). The V and J ends lost 1 base and 0 bases respectively, with 4 bases between them. The CDR3 loop reads CAWSGDSNQPQHF. The CDR3 region has the DNA TGTGCCTGGAGTGGGGATAGCAATCAGCCCCAGCATTTT.

This clonotype was recorded many times. The chain carries TRBV28 and TRBJ2-7, with TRBD1 as a possible D gene (5 bases). The CDR3 is 13 amino acids. V gave up 5 bases and J gave up 0 bases, with 8 bases separating them. CDR1 is MDHEN and CDR2 is SYDVKM in the germline V gene. CDR3 residues: CASSPGSSYEQYF. The CDR3 DNA follows: TGTGCCAGCAGTCCAGGGTCCTCCTACGAGCAGTACTTC.